One sample yielded the 23 T cell receptor beta chains listed below, sequenced in a study of CD8 T cells in ankylosing spondylitis (dated by TCRdb to 2015 to 2018). Library preparation was by 5' RACE. Sequencing relied on an Illumina HiSeq 2500. TCRdb handled the public reads itself, with Q25 trimming in fastp and clone calling in MiXCR, and kept productive beta chains. Here each entry gathers all rows of one CDR3 protein and keeps the most common genes and DNA. The sample table contains 250,000 to 300,000 distinct CDR3 sequences; only one count was recorded for 20% of them. Roughly 7.4% of the sample rests with the top ten. Sequenced: blood, either unsorted or a sorted T cell fraction (not recorded which). These receptor sequences come from a male donor with ankylosing spondylitis or in good health (not recorded which).

This clonotype was counted a few times. V usage is TRBV3-1 and J usage is TRBJ2-1, with TRBD2 matching 7 bases. The V gene end was trimmed by 4 bases and the J gene end by 6 bases; junction bases not matched to a gene: 9. Per the germline V gene, CDR1 is LGHDT and CDR2 is YNNKEL (reference sequence). The CDR3 spans 15 residues. The CDR3 sequence is CASSPRAGGSNEQFF. In nucleotides, the CDR3 is TGTGCCAGCAGCCCCCGAGCAGGCGGGAGCAATGAGCAGTTCTTC.

This clonotype was recorded a few times. The chain's CDR3 is CASSLALLGQNYGYTF. CDR3 bases: TGCGCCAGCAGCTTGGCTCTTCTAGGACAGAACTATGGCTACACCTTC. This sequence joins TRBV5-1 and TRBJ1-2, with a weak D call TRBD1 (6 bases). Deletions cut 0 bases from V and 2 bases from J, with 14 bases between. The CDR3 has 16 amino acids. Germline values: CDR1 SGHRS, CDR2 YFSETQ.

The chain has TRBV6-1 and TRBJ2-1; TRBD1 matches at 9 bases. The germline gives CDR1 MNHNS, CDR2 SASEGT. CDR3 length: 18 amino acids. The ends lost 2 bases at V and 8 bases at J; junction bases unmatched: 16. The CDR3 DNA follows: TGTGCCAGCAGTGAAACCCGAGGATTGGGACAGGGCTCTCATGAGCAGTTCTTC. Its protein is CASSETRGLGQGSHEQFF.

This chain connects TRBV28 to TRBJ2-3; 7 nucleotides align to TRBD2. From germline, CDR1 is MDHEN and CDR2 SYDVKM. V was clipped by 5 bases and J by 0 bases; unmatched bases: 5. The CDR3 consists of 15 residues. CDR3 residues: CASSPSGASTDTQYF. The CDR3 bases are TGTGCCAGCAGTCCAAGCGGGGCCAGCACAGATACGCAGTATTTT.

This clonotype was seen more than once but under ten times. This chain uses TRBV5-1 with TRBJ2-2; D possibly corresponds to TRBD2 (5 bases). The CDR3 runs to 15 residues. The V end was cut by 4 bases, the J end by 4 bases, with 14 bases between. CDR1 SGHRS and CDR2 YFSETQ come from the germline V gene. This CDR3 reads CASSIPLGSTGELFF. The CDR3 nucleotides read TGCGCCAGCAGCATACCTCTTGGGAGCACCGGGGAGCTGTTTTTT.

This clonotype showed up just a few times. This chain connects TRBV9 to TRBJ1-4, with a weak D call TRBD1 (5 bases). Trimming took off 0 bases at V and 4 bases at J, with 10 bases between the two ends. Per germline, CDR1 SGDLS and CDR2 YYNGEE. The CDR3 runs to 15 residues. CDR3 in DNA: TGTGCCAGCAGCGTAGGATGGGGACTTAATGAAAAACTGTTTTTT. Residues: CASSVGWGLNEKLFF.

CDR3 protein: CASSEGGLAGGRTDTQYF. For the CDR3, the DNA is TGTGCCAGCAGTGAAGGGGGGCTAGCGGGGGGACGCACAGATACGCAGTATTTT. This chain links TRBV6-1 with TRBJ2-3; TRBD2 agrees at 11 bases. The CDR3 contains 18 residues. V shed 1 base, J shed 1 base, and the junction held 7 bases outside the gene matches. The V gene's germline CDR1 is MNHNS and CDR2 SASEGT.

This clonotype is a singleton in its sample. V usage is TRBV7-6 and J usage is TRBJ2-1, with TRBD2 matching 7 bases. This CDR3 region has 17 residues. The germline V gene has CDR1 SGHVS and CDR2 FNYEAQ. Trimming cost V 5 bases and J 0 bases; bases outside gene matches: 10. The CDR3 here is CASSITPGLSSYNEQFF. CDR3 DNA sequence: TGTGCCAGCAGCATTACCCCGGGACTAAGCTCCTACAATGAGCAGTTCTTC. Full variable domain (outside the CDR3, taken from reference TRBV7-6 and TRBJ2-1): GAGVSQSPRYKVTKRGQDVALRCDPISGHVSLYWYRQALGQGPEFLTYFNYEAQQDKSGLPNDRFSAERPEGSISTLTIQRTEQRDSAMYRCASSITPGLSSYNEQFFGPGTRLTVL.

This clonotype appeared many times. The chain carries TRBV28 and TRBJ2-7; D is tentatively TRBD1 or TRBD2 (5 bases each). V lost 2 bases, J lost 0 bases, and 17 bases lay in between. CDR1 is MDHEN and CDR2 is SYDVKM in the germline V gene. CDR3 length: 17 amino acids. The CDR3 DNA follows: TGTGCCAGCAGTTTAGGTCCGGGGCGGGTGACCTCCTACGAGCAGTACGTC. The encoded protein is CASSLGPGRVTSYEQYV.

V gene TRBV6-2 or TRBV6-3 combines with J gene TRBJ2-2; TRBD1 or TRBD2 may be the D gene (5 bases each). The CDR3 sequence is 13 residues long. Per the germline V gene, CDR1 is MNHEY and CDR2 is SVGEGT. V lost 10 bases and J lost 3, with 12 bases in between. The CDR3 is CAICRGHTGELFF. CDR3 in DNA: TGTGCCATCTGTAGGGGACACACCGGGGAGCTGTTTTTT.

This clonotype was seen only a few times. The chain links TRBV5-1 to TRBJ1-2, with D unresolved. Germline V gene lookup returns CDR1 SGHRS and CDR2 YFSETQ. The length of the CDR3 is 15 residues. Trimming removed 0 bases from V and 4 bases from J, with 13 bases in between. The CDR3 nucleotides are TGCGCCAGCAGCTTGGGGGGTCGGGCGAGCTATGGCTACACCTTC. The encoded protein is CASSLGGRASYGYTF.

The chain employs TRBV7-2 and TRBJ1-1, with a tentative D call TRBD1 (6 bases). CDR3 length equals 15 residues. The V and J ends lost 5 bases and 0 bases respectively, with 13 bases between them. Germline V gene sequence: CDR1 SGHTA, CDR2 FQGNSA. The CDR3 loop reads CASSPGQFLNTEAFF. CDR3 sequence (DNA): TGTGCCAGCAGCCCCGGACAGTTTCTGAACACTGAAGCTTTCTTT.

This clonotype was seen a few times. The CDR3 region has the DNA TGTGCCAGCTCACCTAACCGGGCCAACACCGGGGAGCTGTTTTTT. Translated: CASSPNRANTGELFF. This rearrangement joins TRBV18 to TRBJ2-2; D uncertain. The germline V and J ends were trimmed by 3 bases and 2 bases, with 10 bases remaining between them. CDR1 is KGHSH and CDR2 is LQKENI in the germline V gene. The CDR3 consists of 15 residues. The complete variable domain, with remaining parts taken from reference TRBV18 and TRBJ2-2, reads NAGVMQNPRHLVRRRGQEARLRCSPMKGHSHVYWYRQLPEEGLKFMVYLQKENIIDESGMPKERFSAEFPKEGPSILRIQQVVRGDSAAYFCASSPNRANTGELFFGEGSRLTVL.

The chain couples TRBV5-1 to TRBJ2-1; 7 positions match TRBD1. Germline V gene sequence: CDR1 SGHRS, CDR2 YFSETQ. After removal of 4 bases from V and 6 bases from J, the junction contained 10 bases not matched to a gene. The CDR3 length is 15 residues. CDR3 bases: TGCGCCAGCAGCCCGGGACAGACTCCCAGCAATGAGCAGTTCTTC. Protein: CASSPGQTPSNEQFF.

This clonotype was detected many times. This chain links TRBV25-1 with TRBJ1-1; possible D gene TRBD1, 5 bases. Trimming cost V 1 base and J 0 bases, with 9 bases left between them. The CDR3 has 15 amino acids. Germline V CDR1 and CDR2: MGHDK, SYGVNS. Here the CDR3 reads CASSECHRMNTEAFF. CDR3 nucleotides: TGTGCCAGCAGTGAATGTCACAGGATGAACACTGAAGCTTTCTTT.

The V and J genes are TRBV5-1 and TRBJ2-3, with 9 bases matching TRBD2. V was clipped by 0 bases and J by 2 bases; unmatched bases: 7. This CDR3 spans 17 amino acids. The germline gives CDR1 SGHRS, CDR2 YFSETQ. The CDR3 nucleotides are TGCGCCAGCAGCTTGGGTAGCGGGAGCCCCTTCACAGATACGCAGTATTTT. Translating gives CASSLGSGSPFTDTQYF.

This clonotype was seen only a few times. The rearrangement links TRBV28 to TRBJ2-1; D is unclear. V lost 7 bases and J lost 2, with 12 bases in between. This CDR3 region has 14 residues. Germline CDR1 is MDHEN and CDR2 is SYDVKM. The CDR3 nucleotides read TGTGCCAGCACCGAGGCTTTAACCTACAATGAGCAGTTCTTC. Its protein is CASTEALTYNEQFF.

This clonotype was seen a few times. The chain employs TRBV20-1 and TRBJ2-2; the D gene is possibly TRBD1 (5 bases). Between the trimmed V and J ends, which lost 1 base and 1 base, there was a span of 10 bases. This CDR3 has 15 amino acids. Germline V gene data show CDR1 as DFQATT and CDR2 as SNEGSKA (reference sequence). The CDR3 region has the DNA TGCAGTGCTAGAGGAGCCAGGGAGAACACCGGGGAGCTGTTTTTT. It yields the protein CSARGARENTGELFF.

Details on this clonotype: One junction end does not reproduce the germline sequence, and a read error may be involved. V and J are TRBV5-1 and TRBJ2-2, with D uncertain. Germline CDR1 and CDR2: SGHRS and YFSETQ. The length of the CDR3 is 14 residues. The CDR3 DNA follows: TGCGTCAGCAGCTTGGCCGAGAACACCGGGGAGCTGTTTTTT. Translation gives CVSSLAENTGELFF.

This clonotype came up many times. V and J are TRBV7-3 and TRBJ2-2; possible D gene TRBD2, 5 bases. V lost 7 bases and J lost 6, with 12 bases in between. CDR1 is SGHTA, CDR2 FQGTGA, per germline. This CDR3 spans 13 amino acids. The CDR3 DNA reads as TGTGCCAGCAATTCCGGGGAACCCGGGGAGCTGTTTTTT. Translating it yields CASNSGEPGELFF. Looking up the rest from reference TRBV7-3 and TRBJ2-2 gives the full variable domain: GAGVSQTPSNKVTEKGKYVELRCDPISGHTALYWYRQSLGQGPEFLIYFQGTGAADDSGLPNDRFFAVRPEGSVSTLKIQRTERGDSAVYLCASNSGEPGELFFGEGSRLTVL.

This clonotype was counted between two and nine times. V usage is TRBV12-3 or TRBV12-4 and J usage is TRBJ1-5, with D unclear. The CDR3 totals 14 residues. Between the trimmed V and J ends, which lost 1 base and 3 bases, there was a span of 7 bases. CDR3 amino acids: CASSLGAVNQPQHF. The CDR3 region has the DNA TGTGCCAGCAGTTTAGGGGCAGTCAATCAGCCCCAGCATTTT.

CDR3 DNA sequence: TGTGCCAGCAGCACCTACAGGGGAAAAAACATTCAGTACTTC. Its protein is CASSTYRGKNIQYF. This chain connects TRBV6-1 to TRBJ2-4; TRBD1 aligns across 7 bases. Germline CDR1 is MNHNS and CDR2 is SASEGT. Trimming took 6 bases from V and 4 from J; bases not matched to a gene: 6. The CDR3 is 14 residues long.

The V gene is TRBV20-1, the J gene TRBJ1-2; the D gene is possibly TRBD1 (6 bases). There are 13 residues in the CDR3. CDR1 and CDR2 from the germline V gene are DFQATT and SNEGSKA (reference sequence). Trimming cost V 0 bases and J 8 bases, with 13 bases left between them. The CDR3 nucleotides are TGCAGTGCTAGAGACCCAGGGGCCGGGGGCTACACCTTC. This translates into CSARDPGAGGYTF.